A single sample is the source of the 30 T cell receptor beta chains below, sequenced in a study of cytomegalovirus exposure and HLA in healthy donors. The PCR was carried out with 60 Vbeta primers and 13 Jbeta primers. Only in-frame clones appear in the TCRdb table, and some are missing; sequencing was by immunoSEQ multiplex PCR. The table records tens of thousands of clones, just under 80% of them present only once. The sequenced material came from PBMCs. These receptors originate from a man aged 35 to 55 in good health and CMV-seronegative.

The chain combines TRBV15 with TRBJ2-3; 13 bases line up with TRBD2. The length of the CDR3 is 16 residues. Germline V gives CDR1 LNHNV, CDR2 YYDKDF (reference sequence). With 6 bases clipped from V and 3 bases from J, the junction kept 6 bases outside the gene matches. CDR3 protein: CATSPRTSGSTDTQYF. DNA for the CDR3: TGTGCCACCAGTCCTAGGACTAGCGGGAGTACAGATACGCAGTATTTT.

The chain carries TRBV5-4 and TRBJ2-3, with 14 bases that match TRBD2. J lost 3 bases, V lost 5 bases, and 11 bases had no gene match. The length of the CDR3 is 18 residues. Germline V gene sequence: CDR1 SGHNT, CDR2 YYREEE (reference sequence). The CDR3 sequence is CASSPGTSGSVGTDTQYF. Written as DNA, the CDR3 is TGTGCCAGCAGTCCCGGGACTAGCGGGAGTGTTGGGACAGATACGCAGTATTTT.

The chain uses TRBV9 and TRBJ1-1; 8 nucleotides line up with TRBD1. CDR3 size: 14 residues. The J segment lost 5 bases and the V segment lost 0 bases, leaving 3 bases of the junction unmatched. Germline V CDR1 and CDR2: SGDLS, YYNGEE. CDR3 sequence: CASSVGTGRTEAFF. The CDR3 region has the DNA TGTGCCAGCAGCGTAGGGACAGGGAGGACTGAAGCTTTCTTT.

The chain recombines TRBV27 with TRBJ2-7; maybe TRBD1 (6 bases). The CDR3 is 14 residues long. Between the trimmed V and J ends, which lost 2 bases and 0 bases, there was a span of 8 bases. Germline values: CDR1 MNHEY, CDR2 SMNVEV (reference sequence). In DNA, the CDR3 is TGTGCCAGCAGTTTACAGGGGAGCTCCTACGAGCAGTACTTC. Translation gives CASSLQGSSYEQYF.

This chain links TRBV5-8 with TRBJ2-2; a possible D gene is TRBD1 (6 bases). The CDR3 length is 16 residues. V gave up 1 base and J gave up 4 bases, with 14 bases separating them. From germline, CDR1 is SGHTS and CDR2 YDEGEE. DNA of the CDR3: TGTGCCAGCAGCTTGAGGGGGTATACTAGCACCGGGGAGCTGTTTTTT. Protein product: CASSLRGYTSTGELFF. The full variable domain, its missing parts supplied by reference TRBV5-8 and TRBJ2-2, is EAGVTQSPTHLIKTRGQQATLRCSPISGHTSVYWYQQALGLGLQFLLWYDEGEERNRGNFPPRFSGRQFPNYSSELNVNALELEDSALYLCASSLRGYTSTGELFFGEGSRLTVL.

A single count supports this clone. The chain couples TRBV10-3 to TRBJ1-5; D is uncertain. V gave up 3 bases and J gave up 0 bases, with 12 bases separating them. The germline V gene encodes CDR1 ENHRY and CDR2 SYGVKD. The CDR3 has 16 residues. The CDR3: CAISESGRGSNQPQHF. The CDR3 nucleotides are TGTGCCATCAGTGAATCAGGCCGGGGTAGCAATCAGCCCCAGCATTTT.

The chain carries TRBV2 and TRBJ1-1; TRBD1 matches at 8 bases. Germline CDR1 is SNHLY and CDR2 is FYNNEI. V dropped 7 bases and J dropped 2; count of bases not matched to a gene: 9. CDR3 size: 15 residues. CDR3 residues: CASTFGGQVNTEAFF. The CDR3 region has the DNA TGTGCCAGCACCTTTGGGGGACAGGTAAACACTGAAGCTTTCTTT.

V is TRBV6-5 and J is TRBJ2-5; the D is unclear. The J call may be incorrect, as the DNA end agrees better with TRBJ2-7. CDR1 is MNHEY and CDR2 is SVGAGI in the germline V gene. The CDR3 has 15 residues. The DNA for the CDR3 is TGTGCCAGCAGTTACCATCGGCAGGCCACCTACGAGCAGTACTTC. This encodes CASSYHRQATYEQYF.

Details on this clone: The junction and the germline gene differ at one end; a read error may be behind it. The chain combines TRBV5-1 with TRBJ1-4; TRBD1 might be the D (6 bases). The CDR3 contains 15 residues. The germline CDR1 and CDR2 sequences are SGHRS and YFSETQ. CDR3 DNA sequence: TGCGCCGGCAGCTTGGTTGGGGGCGAAGGTGAAAAACTGTTTTTT. It codes for CAGSLVGGEGEKLFF.

CDR3 nucleotides: TGTGCCAGCACCCGAGGCACAGATACGCAGTATTTT. Translating it yields CASTRGTDTQYF. This chain uses TRBV18 with TRBJ2-3, with D hard to call. CDR1 KGHSH and CDR2 LQKENI come from the germline V gene. The CDR3 runs to 12 residues. Deletions cut 8 bases from V and 1 base from J, with 7 bases between.

The chain uses TRBV2 and TRBJ1-1, with TRBD1 as a possible D gene (6 bases). The V end was cut by 5 bases, the J end by 2 bases, with 9 bases between. Germline CDR1 reads SNHLY; CDR2 reads FYNNEI. The CDR3 loop spans 13 amino acids. DNA of the CDR3: TGTGCCAGCAGTTCACAGGGAAACACTGAAGCTTTCTTT. Translation gives CASSSQGNTEAFF.

This sequence joins TRBV6-5 and TRBJ2-5; 7 positions match TRBD1. Trimming removed 7 bases from V and 2 bases from J; junction bases left unmatched: 7. Per germline, CDR1 MNHEY and CDR2 SVGAGI. The CDR3 sequence is 14 residues long. In DNA, the CDR3 is TGTGCCAGCACCGACGACAGGGAGCAAGAGACCCAGTACTTC. Translated, it gives CASTDDREQETQYF.

V gene TRBV5-1 combines with J gene TRBJ1-1; D is unclear. From germline, CDR1 is SGHRS and CDR2 YFSETQ. This CDR3 has 14 amino acids. V was clipped by 4 bases and J by 0 bases, with 10 bases between them. The CDR3 here is CASSHRDMNTEAFF. The CDR3 DNA sequence: TGCGCCAGCAGCCACAGAGACATGAACACTGAAGCTTTCTTT.

The DNA of the CDR3 is TGTGCCAGCAGTTCATTAGAGGGTCGGGGTCAGCCCCAGCATTTT. This sequence encodes CASSSLEGRGQPQHF. The gene calls are TRBV27 and TRBJ1-5; D is unclear. Trimming stripped 4 bases from V and 6 bases from J, with 16 bases between. Germline V gene data show CDR1 as MNHEY and CDR2 as SMNVEV (reference sequence). The CDR3 loop spans 15 amino acids.

This chain joins TRBV10-3 and TRBJ2-7; 10 bases agree with TRBD2. This CDR3 has 14 amino acids. The germline V gene encodes CDR1 ENHRY and CDR2 SYGVKD. Trimming removed 5 bases from V and 2 bases from J; junction bases left unmatched: 3. The CDR3 sequence: CAISRTSGTYEQYF. Here the CDR3 DNA reads TGTGCCATCAGTAGGACTAGCGGAACCTACGAGCAGTACTTC.

This chain joins TRBV2 and TRBJ2-3; 11 bases match TRBD2. CDR1 and CDR2 from the germline V gene are SNHLY and FYNNEI. CDR3 length equals 16 residues. V lost 6 bases to trimming and J lost 1 base; unmatched junction nucleotides: 6. The CDR3 protein is CASSQTSGTGTDTQYF. DNA for the CDR3: TGTGCCAGCAGCCAGACTAGCGGGACCGGCACAGATACGCAGTATTTT. Full variable domain (remainder filled in from reference TRBV2 and TRBJ2-3): EPEVTQTPSHQVTQMGQEVILRCVPISNHLYFYWYRQILGQKVEFLVSFYNNEISEKSEIFDDQFSVERPDGSNFTLKIRSTKLEDSAMYFCASSQTSGTGTDTQYFGPGTRLTVL.

The V gene is TRBV19, the J gene TRBJ1-1; TRBD1 matches 8 bases. This CDR3 has 14 residues. Trimming removed 3 bases from V and 6 bases from J; junction bases left unmatched: 6. In germline, CDR1 is LNHDA, CDR2 SQIVND (reference sequence). CDR3 residues: CASSMLLQGAEAFF. CDR3 bases: TGTGCCAGTAGTATGTTGTTACAGGGGGCTGAAGCTTTCTTT. Looking up the rest from reference TRBV19 and TRBJ1-1 gives the full variable domain: DGGITQSPKYLFRKEGQNVTLSCEQNLNHDAMYWYRQDPGQGLRLIYYSQIVNDFQKGDIAEGYSVSREKKESFPLTVTSAQKNPTAFYLCASSMLLQGAEAFFGQGTRLTVV.

V usage is TRBV5-4 and J usage is TRBJ1-6; 9 bases are shared with TRBD1. The CDR3 is 15 residues long. The trim removed 0 bases at V and 9 bases at J, leaving 4 bases unmatched. The germline V gene encodes CDR1 SGHNT and CDR2 YYREEE (reference sequence). CDR3 in DNA: TGTGCCAGCAGCTTGGACAGGGGGCGAAGTTCACCCCTCCACTTT. It codes for CASSLDRGRSSPLHF.

V gene TRBV5-1 combines with J gene TRBJ2-5; 8 bases align to TRBD1. CDR1 is SGHRS, CDR2 YFSETQ, per germline. The V and J ends lost 4 bases and 11 bases, in that order; junction bases with no gene match: 10. The CDR3 spans 13 residues. CDR3 DNA: TGCGCCAGCAGCCTGGACAGGGCTGAGGGGCAGTACTTC. Residues: CASSLDRAEGQYF.

The rearrangement joins TRBV5-4 to TRBJ2-5, with TRBD1 as a possible D gene (5 bases). The V end was cut by 1 base, the J end by 0 bases, with 7 bases between. The CDR3 sequence is 14 residues long. Germline lookup yields CDR1 SGHNT and CDR2 YYREEE (reference sequence). In DNA form, the CDR3 reads TGTGCCAGCAGCTTGTCAGGGTACCAAGAGACCCAGTACTTC. Translating it yields CASSLSGYQETQYF.

V gene TRBV5-1 combines with J gene TRBJ2-1, with 12 bases fitting TRBD1. V trimming: 4 bases; J trimming: 9 bases; junction bases outside the gene matches: 5. Per germline, CDR1 SGHRS and CDR2 YFSETQ. This CDR3 is built from 14 residues. This CDR3 reads CASSPRDRGREQFF. CDR3 nucleotide sequence: TGCGCCAGCAGCCCAAGGGACAGGGGGCGTGAGCAGTTCTTC.

This clone was found a few times. V usage is TRBV6-1 and J usage is TRBJ2-1, with no clear D. This CDR3 contains 15 residues. The germline V gene has CDR1 MNHNS and CDR2 SASEGT. Trimming took 3 bases from V and 6 from J, leaving 15 bases between them. CDR3 sequence (DNA): TGTGCCAGCAGTGACGCGGTTTGTGGGTCCAATGAGCAGTTCTTC. As protein: CASSDAVCGSNEQFF.

This sequence joins TRBV19 and TRBJ1-5; 7 nucleotides agree with TRBD1. There are 15 residues in the CDR3. The V and J ends lost 5 bases and 1 base, in that order; junction bases with no gene match: 5. Germline values: CDR1 LNHDA, CDR2 SQIVND (reference sequence). In DNA form, the CDR3 reads TGTGCCAGTAGTCCGCAGGGGGTGAGCAATCAGCCCCAGCATTTT. Protein: CASSPQGVSNQPQHF. Full variable domain (outside the CDR3, taken from reference TRBV19 and TRBJ1-5): DGGITQSPKYLFRKEGQNVTLSCEQNLNHDAMYWYRQDPGQGLRLIYYSQIVNDFQKGDIAEGYSVSREKKESFPLTVTSAQKNPTAFYLCASSPQGVSNQPQHFGDGTRLSIL.

Here the CDR3 reads CASESDEQFF. For the CDR3, the DNA is TGTGCCAGCGAGTCGGATGAGCAGTTCTTC. This chain connects TRBV5-8 to TRBJ2-1, with unresolved D. The CDR3 loop spans 10 amino acids. V was cut by 7 bases and J by 8 bases, with 7 bases left in between. Germline V CDR1 and CDR2: SGHTS, YDEGEE.

V gene TRBV19 combines with J gene TRBJ2-1, with TRBD2 identical over 11 bases. Germline CDR1 reads LNHDA; CDR2 reads SQIVND (reference sequence). This CDR3 is 15 amino acids long. Trimming cost V 5 bases and J 4 bases; bases outside gene matches: 4. The CDR3 coding sequence is TGTGCCAGTAGTGCTTCTAGCGGGAGGTACAATGAGCAGTTCTTC. It encodes CASSASSGRYNEQFF.

The rearrangement links TRBV7-2 to TRBJ1-2; TRBD1 matches at 9 bases. Germline CDR1 and CDR2: SGHTA and FQGNSA. The V and J ends lost 5 bases and 8 bases, in that order; junction bases with no gene match: 9. The CDR3 consists of 14 residues. CDR3 sequence: CASSPRDRVIGYTF. CDR3 in DNA: TGTGCCAGCAGCCCCCGGGACAGGGTTATAGGCTACACCTTC.

The gene calls are TRBV19 and TRBJ1-1; D may be TRBD1 (6 bases). The CDR3 is 13 amino acids. V was cut by 0 bases and J by 6 bases, with 8 bases left in between. Germline values: CDR1 LNHDA, CDR2 SQIVND (reference sequence). The CDR3: CASSIDGGSEAFF. The CDR3, as DNA: TGTGCCAGTAGTATAGATGGGGGCTCTGAAGCTTTCTTT. Drawing the rest from reference TRBV19 and TRBJ1-1, the complete variable domain is DGGITQSPKYLFRKEGQNVTLSCEQNLNHDAMYWYRQDPGQGLRLIYYSQIVNDFQKGDIAEGYSVSREKKESFPLTVTSAQKNPTAFYLCASSIDGGSEAFFGQGTRLTVV.

The chain is built from TRBV5-5 and TRBJ2-2; D remains unclear. Per germline, CDR1 SGHKS and CDR2 YYEKEE (reference sequence). The CDR3 consists of 16 residues. V shed 1 base and J shed 6 bases, with 16 bases lying between them. The CDR3 loop reads CASSLRWSLPSGELFF. CDR3 nucleotides: TGTGCCAGCAGCTTGCGTTGGAGTCTGCCTTCCGGGGAGCTGTTTTTT.

This clone was seen a handful of times. The chain has TRBV5-6 and TRBJ2-7, with TRBD1 matching over 9 bases. The CDR3 is made up of 13 amino acids. Germline CDR1 is SGHDT and CDR2 is YYEEEE. J lost 4 bases, V lost 7 bases, and 6 bases had no gene match. The CDR3 DNA reads as TGTGCCAGCGGGGACAGGGTGATGTACGAGCAGTACTTC. This encodes CASGDRVMYEQYF.

The V call is TRBV5-4, the J call TRBJ1-3, with 7 bases aligning to TRBD1. J gave up 4 bases and V 3 bases, and 7 bases lay outside the gene matches. Germline lookup yields CDR1 SGHNT and CDR2 YYREEE (reference sequence). The CDR3 runs 15 residues. DNA of the CDR3: TGTGCCAGCAGCTCCGGGACAGTGGGAGGAAACACCATATATTTT. This codes for CASSSGTVGGNTIYF.